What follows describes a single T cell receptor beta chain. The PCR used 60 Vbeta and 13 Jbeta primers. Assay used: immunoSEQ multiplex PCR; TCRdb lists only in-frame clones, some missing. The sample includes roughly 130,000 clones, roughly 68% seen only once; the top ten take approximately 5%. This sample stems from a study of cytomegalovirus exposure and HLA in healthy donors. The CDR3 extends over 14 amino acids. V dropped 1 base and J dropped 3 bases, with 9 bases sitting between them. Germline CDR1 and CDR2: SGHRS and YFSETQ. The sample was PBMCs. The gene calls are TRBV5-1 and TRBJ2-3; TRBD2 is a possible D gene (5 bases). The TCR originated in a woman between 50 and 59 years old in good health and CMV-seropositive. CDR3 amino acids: CASSLPGNTDTQYF. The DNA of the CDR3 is TGCGCCAGCAGCTTGCCCGGGAATACAGATACGCAGTATTTT.